Listed below are T cell receptor beta chains from one sample, sequenced in a study of T cell repertoires in cytomegalovirus infection. TCRdb re-called the reads through MiXCR, storing one row per CDR3 protein. Altogether around 500,000 distinct CDR3 sequences are present, roughly 43% being singletons, with the ten largest covering about 41%. For these TCRs, the target antigens are not known. The sample consisted of cultured PBMCs, taken from culture after CMV antigen stimulation. The receptors were gathered from a human donor in good health (CMV status not recorded). Some clones in this sample may be carry-over from other donors' samples. Both conserved end residues are part of each CDR3. Fields, in order: D gene, V gene, clone size, J gene, CDR3 length, CDR3 DNA, CDR3 protein. A D gene is named only where the DNA matches it firmly. Clone size is stated in some rows and not others, as once, few, many or a class when expanded.

>-|TRBV7-6|few|TRBJ2-5|15
TGTGCCAGCAGCTTTTACGAGGGGTCCGGGGAGACCCAGTACTTC
CASSFYEGSGETQYF
>TRBD1|TRBV27|-|TRBJ2-5|17
TGTGCCAGCACCCTAAGGGGGACAGGGGGCTTCCAAGAGACCCAGTACTTC
CASTLRGTGGFQETQYF
>TRBD2|TRBV18|-|TRBJ2-5|18
TGTGCCAGCTCACCCAGAGGCCGTACGGGACTAGGGAAAGAGACCCAGTACTTC
CASSPRGRTGLGKETQYF
>-|TRBV7-2|few|TRBJ1-2|14
TGTGCCAGCAGCCCTTTCAAGTCTCTGGGGGGCTACACCTTC
CASSPFKSLGGYTF
>TRBD1|TRBV19|-|TRBJ2-1|16
TGTGCCAGTAGCCGACAGGGAAGGCGCCAAAACAATGAGCAGTTCTTC
CASSRQGRRQNNEQFF
>-|TRBV6-2/TRBV6-3|few|TRBJ2-3|14
TGTGCCAGCTCGTCGAGCGGATTGAGCAATACGCAGTATTTT
CASSSSGLSNTQYF
>-|TRBV5-6|-|TRBJ1-4|17
TGTGCCAGCAGCTTGGCCCAGGGCCGCCGAGGGGATGAAAAACTGTTTTTT
CASSLAQGRRGDEKLFF
>TRBD2|TRBV7-2|few|TRBJ2-1|14
TGTGCCAGCTCCGGCCAACCGGGGGGCAATGAGCAGTTCTTC
CASSGQPGGNEQFF
>-|TRBV6-5|-|TRBJ1-1|14
TGTGCCAGCAGTTACTCGATTTACGTCACTGAAGCTTTCTTT
CASSYSIYVTEAFF
>-|TRBV7-6|once|TRBJ2-3|16
TGTGCCAGCAGCTTACAGGCCGGGGGGCGTTGGGATACGCAGTATTTT
CASSLQAGGRWDTQYF
>-|TRBV12-3/TRBV12-4|few|TRBJ1-4|12
TGTGCCAGCAGCCGCTCTCACGGGGAGGTGTTTTTT
CASSRSHGEVFF
>-|TRBV6-6|-|TRBJ1-2|13
TGTGCCAGCAGTGTCTCCGAGGGAGGTGGCTACACCTTC
CASSVSEGGGYTF
>TRBD1|TRBV7-2|few|TRBJ1-2|14
TGTGCCAGCACCATGGACAGGGCCTCAGATGGCTACACCTTC
CASTMDRASDGYTF
>TRBD1|TRBV14|-|TRBJ2-7|13
TGTGCCAGCAGCCGGGACAGGGTAGGAGAGCAGTACTTC
CASSRDRVGEQYF
>-|TRBV11-2|-|TRBJ2-6|17
TGTGCCAGCAGCCAACGACAGGCCCAGACTGGGGCCAACGTCCTGACTTTC
CASSQRQAQTGANVLTF
>TRBD2|TRBV20-1|-|TRBJ2-2|17
TGCAGTGCTAGAGATTACGGGAGGGCCGCGAACACCGGGGAGCTGTTTTTT
CSARDYGRAANTGELFF
>TRBD1|TRBV20-1|few|TRBJ2-5|14
TGCAGTGCTAGAGATCCCCCGACAGGGGAGACCCAGTACTTC
CSARDPPTGETQYF
>TRBD1|TRBV7-9|few|TRBJ2-1|14
TGTGCCAGCAGCTCGAACAGGGGGTCTAATGAGCAGTTCTTC
CASSSNRGSNEQFF
>TRBD2|TRBV7-9|-|TRBJ2-5|15
TGTGCCAGCAGCTTGGGGACTAGCCTGGGGGAGACCCAGTACTTC
CASSLGTSLGETQYF
>-|TRBV27|-|TRBJ1-6|16
TGTGCCAGCAGTCCGGGACGGAGTCTATATAATTCACCCCTCCACTTT
CASSPGRSLYNSPLHF
>-|TRBV7-2|few|TRBJ2-7|14
TGTGCCAGCAGCTTTTCGCGGGCCGGAAACGAGCAGTACTTC
CASSFSRAGNEQYF
>-|TRBV6-6|-|TRBJ2-1|12
TGTGCCAGCAGTTACGGGGTGAATGAGCAGTTCTTC
CASSYGVNEQFF
>-|TRBV7-6|few|TRBJ2-7|16
TGTGCCAGCAGCTTTGGGGGAGGCGGAAGGGCCTACGAGCAGTACTTC
CASSFGGGGRAYEQYF
>-|TRBV20-1|-|TRBJ1-4|16
TGCAGTGCAGACCCCAGGGGAGCAAGGACTAATGAAAAACTGTTTTTT
CSADPRGARTNEKLFF
>-|TRBV7-2|once|TRBJ2-7|13
TGTGCCAGCAGCTTAGCCGGTTCCTACGAGAAGTACTTC
CASSLAGSYEKYF
>TRBD2|TRBV4-1|-|TRBJ2-3|15
TGCGCCAGCAGCCGGAGAAGCGGGGGACCAGATACGCAGTATTTT
CASSRRSGGPDTQYF
>TRBD2|TRBV7-6|-|TRBJ2-7|14
TGTGCCAGCAGCTCAGCGGGGGGGCCGCACGAGCAGTACTTC
CASSSAGGPHEQYF
>-|TRBV6-1|many|TRBJ2-3|15
TGTGCCAGCAGTGCCGACCTGGGAACTTTGGATACGCAGTATTTT
CASSADLGTLDTQYF
>TRBD1|TRBV7-2|-|TRBJ1-4|15
TGTGCCAGCAGCTTTTTCGGACAGGGCGGGGAAAAACTGTTTTTT
CASSFFGQGGEKLFF
>TRBD2|TRBV12-3/TRBV12-4|few|TRBJ2-3|19
TGTGCCAGCAGTTTCCCGGGACTAGCGGGAAGTACCCACACAGATACGCAGTATTTT
CASSFPGLAGSTHTDTQYF
>TRBD1|TRBV20-1|-|TRBJ2-1|14
TGCAGTGCGGGGTCGGGACAGTACTACAATGAGCAGTTCTTC
CSAGSGQYYNEQFF
>-|TRBV6-1|-|TRBJ1-5|15
TGTGCCAGCAGTGAAAAACAGCTTTTAGGTCAGCCCCAGCATTTT
CASSEKQLLGQPQHF
>-|TRBV7-8|many|TRBJ1-5|16
TGTGCCAGCAGCTTAACTGAACCCGGGGGTTCTCAGCCCCAGCATTTT
CASSLTEPGGSQPQHF
>-|TRBV7-2|-|TRBJ1-3|16
TGTGCCAGCAGCTTAGGCCCAGGGGCCTCTGGAAACACCATATATTTT
CASSLGPGASGNTIYF
>TRBD2|TRBV7-2|few|TRBJ2-3|15
TGTGCCAGCAGCTTAGTACGGGAGGTCTCAGATACGCAGTATTTT
CASSLVREVSDTQYF
>-|TRBV7-2|-|TRBJ2-2|14
TGTGCCAGCAGCCCAAGTCCGGACACCGGGGAGCTGTTTTTT
CASSPSPDTGELFF
>-|TRBV7-2|-|TRBJ1-2|14
TGTGCCAGCAGCTTAGATAGGACAGTCTATGGCTACACCTTC
CASSLDRTVYGYTF
>-|TRBV25-1|-|TRBJ1-6|14
TGTGCCAGCACCCGTGAAGGGAGTAATTCACCCCTCCACTTT
CASTREGSNSPLHF
>-|TRBV7-9|-|TRBJ2-3|14
TGTGCCAGCAGCTTAGAACTAACTGGAGATACGCAGTATTTT
CASSLELTGDTQYF
>TRBD1|TRBV11-2|-|TRBJ2-1|21
TGTGCCAGCAGCTTAGCGGACACCGGGACAGGGCTAGGGCTAGCTTACAATGAGCAGTTCTTC
CASSLADTGTGLGLAYNEQFF
>-|TRBV4-1|-|TRBJ2-7|16
TGCGCCAGCAGCCAAGGGGACTCGCTCATGTCCTACGAGCAGTACTTC
CASSQGDSLMSYEQYF
>TRBD1|TRBV7-6|-|TRBJ2-1|14
TGTGCCAGCAGCCTACGGGACAGGGGGTGGGAGCAGTTCTTC
CASSLRDRGWEQFF
>-|TRBV2|few|TRBJ1-2|11
TGTGCCAGCACAGGGACCTATGGCTACACCTTC
CASTGTYGYTF
>TRBD2|TRBV7-9|-|TRBJ2-3|17
TGTGCCAGCAGCTTAGGATTGGCTAGCGGGGGAAAAGATGCGCAGTATTTT
CASSLGLASGGKDAQYF
>-|TRBV5-4|-|TRBJ2-5|15
TGTGCCAGCAGCCCAGGACAGTCGTACCAAGAGACCCAGTACTTC
CASSPGQSYQETQYF